These T cell receptor beta chains were read from a single sample in a study of blood T cell repertoires in COVID-19. TCRdb's copy holds only in-frame clones and misses some; the assay was immunoSEQ multiplex PCR. The data hold a few hundred thousand clones, with about 87% observed a single time. The sequenced material came from peripheral blood. The source is a woman in her seventies with active or convalescent COVID-19. CDR3s include the opening cysteine and the closing phenylalanine or tryptophan. Fields, in order: clone size, J gene, V gene, D gene, CDR3 protein, CDR3 DNA. The D gene is left open where the match is weak. Rows give clone size only sometimes, using once, few, many, or a class for an expanded clone.

clone_size: NA; j_call: TRBJ1-6; v_call: TRBV12-3/TRBV12-4; d_call: NA; cdr3_aa: CASSSDSYSPLHF; cdr3_nt: TGTGCCAGCAGTTCCGACAGTTATTCACCCCTCCACTTT
clone_size: NA; j_call: TRBJ2-1; v_call: TRBV6-6; d_call: TRBD1; cdr3_aa: CASGTGTGGNEQFF; cdr3_nt: TGTGCCAGCGGGACCGGGACAGGGGGAAATGAGCAGTTCTTC
clone_size: NA; j_call: TRBJ2-2; v_call: TRBV5-1; d_call: TRBD2; cdr3_aa: CASTGLAGGHDTGELFF; cdr3_nt: TGCGCCAGCACTGGACTAGCGGGGGGGCACGACACCGGGGAGCTGTTTTTT
clone_size: NA; j_call: TRBJ1-5; v_call: TRBV7-2; d_call: NA; cdr3_aa: CASSLEWGGGNQPQHF; cdr3_nt: TGTGCCAGCAGCCTGGAGTGGGGGGGTGGCAATCAGCCCCAGCATTTT
clone_size: NA; j_call: TRBJ1-4; v_call: TRBV15; d_call: NA; cdr3_aa: CATSRVGGHSSF; cdr3_nt: TGTGCCACCAGCAGAGTAGGCGGACACTCGTCATTT
clone_size: NA; j_call: TRBJ2-2; v_call: TRBV6-1; d_call: TRBD1; cdr3_aa: CASREGGANTGELFF; cdr3_nt: TGTGCCAGCAGAGAAGGGGGCGCGAACACCGGGGAGCTGTTTTTT
clone_size: NA; j_call: TRBJ1-1; v_call: TRBV5-8; d_call: NA; cdr3_aa: CASNFIDSEAFF; cdr3_nt: TGTGCCAGCAATTTTATTGACAGCGAAGCTTTCTTT
clone_size: once; j_call: TRBJ2-2; v_call: TRBV10-3; d_call: NA; cdr3_aa: CAISTGNTGELFF; cdr3_nt: TGTGCCATCAGCACAGGGAACACCGGGGAGCTGTTTTTT
clone_size: NA; j_call: TRBJ1-2; v_call: TRBV25-1; d_call: NA; cdr3_aa: CASSESYYGYTF; cdr3_nt: TGTGCCAGCAGTGAATCATACTATGGCTACACCTTC
clone_size: NA; j_call: TRBJ1-5; v_call: TRBV29-1; d_call: TRBD1; cdr3_aa: CSVVTGGPDQPQHF; cdr3_nt: TGCAGCGTCGTTACAGGGGGCCCCGATCAGCCCCAGCATTTT
clone_size: NA; j_call: TRBJ2-3; v_call: TRBV5-5; d_call: NA; cdr3_aa: CASSLSSRTDTQYF; cdr3_nt: TGTGCCAGCAGCTTGTCCTCCCGCACAGATACGCAGTATTTT
clone_size: NA; j_call: TRBJ1-4; v_call: TRBV11-2; d_call: NA; cdr3_aa: CASSLGGANEKLFF; cdr3_nt: TGTGCCAGCAGCTTAGGGGGAGCTAATGAAAAACTGTTTTTT
clone_size: NA; j_call: TRBJ2-7; v_call: TRBV3-1/TRBV3-2; d_call: TRBD1; cdr3_aa: CASSQQGANEQYF; cdr3_nt: TGTGCCAGCAGCCAACAGGGGGCGAACGAGCAGTACTTC
clone_size: NA; j_call: TRBJ1-1; v_call: TRBV6-2/TRBV6-3; d_call: TRBD1; cdr3_aa: CASSPGGRRNTEAFF; cdr3_nt: TGTGCCAGCAGTCCAGGGGGCCGGCGGAACACTGAAGCTTTCTTT
clone_size: NA; j_call: TRBJ2-7; v_call: TRBV19; d_call: TRBD2; cdr3_aa: CASSFRTSGAEEQYF; cdr3_nt: TGTGCCAGTAGTTTTCGGACTAGCGGGGCGGAGGAGCAGTACTTC